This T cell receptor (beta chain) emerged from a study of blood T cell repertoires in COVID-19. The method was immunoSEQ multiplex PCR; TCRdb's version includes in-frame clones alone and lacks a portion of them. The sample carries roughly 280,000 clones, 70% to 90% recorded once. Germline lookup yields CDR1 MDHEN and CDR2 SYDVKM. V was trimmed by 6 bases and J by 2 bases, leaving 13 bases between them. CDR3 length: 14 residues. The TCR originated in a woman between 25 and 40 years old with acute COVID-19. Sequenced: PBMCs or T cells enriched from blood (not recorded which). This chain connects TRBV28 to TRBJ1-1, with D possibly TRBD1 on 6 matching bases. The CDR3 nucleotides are TGTGCCAGCAGCTCGGTACAGGGTAACACTGAAGCTTTCTTT. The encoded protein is CASSSVQGNTEAFF.